Each of the 21 T cell receptor beta chains below was sequenced from the same sample in a study of T-cell reconstitution after alpha-beta-depleted transplantation in children. Unique molecular identifiers were used in preparing the TCRbeta library. Each CDR3 protein is one row after TCRdb ran MiXCR on the PCR reads. Among hundreds of thousands of distinct CDR3 sequences listed, 16% were seen once. The sequencing here drew on PBMCs, mostly from graft donor cells, taken 360 days after TCRalphabeta/CD19-depleted stem cell transplant. The source of these receptors is a male patient younger than 18 who had a stem cell transplant for acute lymphoblastic leukemia, so the T cells may come from the graft donor.

This clonotype has more than one count but fewer than ten. This rearrangement joins TRBV18 to TRBJ2-7; D tentatively reads TRBD1 or TRBD2 (5 bases each). Trimming removed 3 bases from V and 3 bases from J, with 12 bases in between. CDR1 is KGHSH, CDR2 LQKENI, per germline. The CDR3 has 14 amino acids. This chain's CDR3 is CASSPARGNYEQYF. CDR3 sequence (DNA): TGTGCCAGCTCACCGGCACGGGGCAACTACGAGCAGTACTTC.

This clonotype came up many times. V gene TRBV4-1 combines with J gene TRBJ2-1; TRBD2 matches 10 bases. The junction had 9 bases not matched to a gene; V was cut back by 0 bases and J by 7 bases. This CDR3 spans 17 amino acids. The germline CDR1 and CDR2 sequences are MGHRA and YSYEKL. The CDR3 sequence is CASSQDAGTSVRNEQFF. The CDR3 DNA reads as TGCGCCAGCAGCCAAGATGCCGGGACTAGCGTTAGGAATGAGCAGTTCTTC.

The V and J genes are TRBV29-1 and TRBJ1-5; no firm D call. The CDR3 sequence is 12 residues long. Germline CDR1 and CDR2: SQVTM and ANQGSEA. V gave up 7 bases and J gave up 4 bases, with 11 bases separating them. CDR3 DNA: TGCAGCGCTCTGTGGGGTAATCAGCCCCAGCATTTT. Translation: CSALWGNQPQHF.

This clonotype was detected a few times. V and J are TRBV24-1 and TRBJ2-2, with a weak D call TRBD2 (5 bases). This CDR3 has 17 amino acids. Trimming stripped 2 bases from V and 6 bases from J, with 18 bases between. Per germline, CDR1 KGHDR and CDR2 SFDVKD. The chain's CDR3 is CATSDSDPRDGPGELFF. DNA for the CDR3: TGTGCCACCAGTGATTCCGACCCACGGGATGGTCCCGGGGAGCTGTTTTTT.

The V and J genes are TRBV10-3 and TRBJ2-1; D is possibly TRBD1 (6 bases). Deletions cut 11 bases from V and 0 bases from J, with 20 bases between. This CDR3 contains 16 residues. Germline CDR1 ENHRY, CDR2 SYGVKD. DNA of the CDR3: TGTGCCGCAGGCAGACAGGCCCCTAGCTCCTACAATGAGCAGTTCTTC. It specifies CAAGRQAPSSYNEQFF.

This clonotype was observed a few times. The chain couples TRBV6-2 or TRBV6-3 to TRBJ2-7; 11 bases line up with TRBD1. The CDR3 consists of 14 residues. V lost 5 bases to trimming and J lost 6 bases; unmatched junction nucleotides: 6. CDR1 MNHEY and CDR2 SVGEGT come from the germline V gene. Written as DNA, the CDR3 is TGTGCCAGCAGTAAAGCCGGGACAGGGGGCGAGCAGTACTTC. Its protein is CASSKAGTGGEQYF.

This clonotype has ten or more counts. V is TRBV9 and J is TRBJ2-7; D may be TRBD2 (6 bases). This CDR3 has 15 amino acids. The V gene lost 4 bases and the J gene lost 1 base, with 15 bases spanning the gap. From germline, CDR1 is SGDLS and CDR2 YYNGEE. The CDR3 spells CASSPTVGGSYEQYF. In nucleotides, the CDR3 is TGTGCCAGCAGCCCAACTGTGGGGGGTTCCTACGAGCAGTACTTC. Supplemented by reference TRBV9 and TRBJ2-7, the full variable domain reads DSGVTQTPKHLITATGQRVTLRCSPRSGDLSVYWYQQSLDQGLQFLIQYYNGEERAKGNILERFSAQQFPDLHSELNLSSLELGDSALYFCASSPTVGGSYEQYFGPGTRLTVT.

This clonotype was detected only a few times. The chain carries TRBV4-1 and TRBJ2-7; D may be TRBD1 (5 bases). Germline loops: CDR1 MGHRA, CDR2 YSYEKL. Deletions cut 3 bases from V and 2 bases from J, with 11 bases between. The CDR3 loop spans 14 amino acids. CDR3 sequence (DNA): TGCGCCAGCAGCCAGTCCTTAGGGGCCTACGAGCAGTACTTC. This translates into CASSQSLGAYEQYF.

J is TRBJ1-2 and V is TRBV6-1, with 9 bases identical to TRBD1. CDR1 and CDR2 (germline): MNHNS, SASEGT. This CDR3 has 13 residues. The V segment lost 8 bases and the J segment 8 bases; nucleotides outside the gene matches: 9. CDR3 in DNA: TGTGCCAGCGGGGGACAGGGATATCACGGCTACACCTTC. This encodes CASGGQGYHGYTF.

This clonotype was seen more than once but under ten times. The chain links TRBV11-2 to TRBJ2-4; D is ambiguous. CDR1 is SGHAT, CDR2 FQNNGV, per germline. The CDR3 totals 16 residues. Trimming took 1 base from V and 0 from J, leaving 10 bases between them. The CDR3 protein is CASSLAAFTAKNIQYF. For the CDR3, the DNA is TGTGCCAGCAGCTTAGCGGCCTTTACAGCCAAAAACATTCAGTACTTC. The complete variable domain, with remaining parts taken from reference TRBV11-2 and TRBJ2-4, reads EAGVAQSPRYKIIEKRQSVAFWCNPISGHATLYWYQQILGQGPKLLIQFQNNGVVDDSQLPKDRFSAERLKGVDSTLKIQPAKLEDSAVYLCASSLAAFTAKNIQYFGAGTRLSVL.

This clonotype showed up just a few times. CDR3 region: CASSPLAASGTSEHGNTEAFF. CDR3 bases: TGTGCCAGCTCACCACTGGCCGCTTCAGGGACGTCGGAACATGGGAACACTGAAGCTTTCTTT. The chain uses TRBV18 and TRBJ1-1; D may be TRBD1 (5 bases). The germline gives CDR1 KGHSH, CDR2 LQKENI. Deletions cut 1 base from V and 1 base from J, with 28 bases between. CDR3 length equals 21 residues.

The chain combines TRBV20-1 with TRBJ2-3; 9 bases line up with TRBD1. CDR1 is DFQATT and CDR2 is SNEGSKA in the germline V gene (reference sequence). This CDR3 is 16 amino acids long. V was pared by 2 bases and J by 1 base, with 7 bases of the junction left unmatched. The CDR3 loop is CSARPRTGVGTDTQYF. CDR3 bases: TGCAGTGCTAGACCTCGGACAGGGGTCGGCACAGATACGCAGTATTTT.

This clonotype showed up just a few times. The DNA for the CDR3 is TGTGCCAGCAGCTTGAATGGGAGGATTGAGCAGTTCTTC. Protein product: CASSLNGRIEQFF. The chain uses TRBV5-4 and TRBJ2-1; possibly TRBD2 for D (6 bases). CDR1 is SGHNT, CDR2 YYREEE, per germline (reference sequence). V gave up 1 base and J gave up 9 bases, with 11 bases separating them. The CDR3 is made up of 13 amino acids.

V is TRBV10-3 and J is TRBJ2-1; D perhaps matches TRBD1 (5 bases). Trimming cost V 8 bases and J 12 bases, with 20 bases left between them. The V gene's germline CDR1 is ENHRY and CDR2 SYGVKD. There are 13 residues in the CDR3. CDR3 protein: CAIARTPLDGQFF. The DNA of the CDR3 is TGTGCCATCGCACGGACACCGCTTGATGGGCAGTTCTTC.

The J gene is TRBJ2-3, the V gene TRBV15; D may be TRBD1 or TRBD2 (5 bases each). Trimming cost V 0 bases and J 11 bases, with 21 bases left between them. The CDR3 consists of 16 residues. Germline CDR1 and CDR2: LNHNV and YYDKDF (reference sequence). CDR3 nucleotide sequence: TGTGCCACCAGCAGAGACGGGGCGCCGTTCCCCAAGAGGCAGTATTTT. This gives the protein CATSRDGAPFPKRQYF.

CDR3 coding DNA: TGTGCCAGCAGCTTCCGGCGGCCCACCTACAATGAGCAGTTCTTC. This encodes CASSFRRPTYNEQFF. The chain carries TRBV7-3 and TRBJ2-1; unclear D gene. Per germline, CDR1 SGHTA and CDR2 FQGTGA. The germline V and J ends were trimmed by 3 bases and 2 bases, with 11 bases remaining between them. This CDR3 has 15 residues.

The chain has TRBV9 and TRBJ2-1; D is perhaps TRBD2 (6 bases). This CDR3 contains 16 residues. Between the trimmed V and J ends, which lost 4 bases and 4 bases, there was a span of 18 bases. Germline CDR1 reads SGDLS; CDR2 reads YYNGEE. CDR3 DNA sequence: TGTGCCAGCAGCCACATGGAGGAGGGAGAGTACAATGAGCAGTTCTTC. This sequence encodes CASSHMEEGEYNEQFF.

This chain links TRBV2 with TRBJ1-6; D is unclear. Trimming left V 11 bases short and J 0 bases short, with 14 bases between. There are 15 residues in the CDR3. The V gene's germline CDR1 is SNHLY and CDR2 FYNNEI. CDR3 nucleotide sequence: TGTGCCGGAGCGTTCCAGAGCTCCTATAATTCACCCCTCCACTTT. Protein sequence: CAGAFQSSYNSPLHF.

The chain combines TRBV20-1 with TRBJ2-1; the match to TRBD2 covers 13 bases. V lost 5 bases to trimming and J lost 4 bases; unmatched junction nucleotides: 2. CDR3 length: 14 residues. Germline V gene data show CDR1 as DFQATT and CDR2 as SNEGSKA (reference sequence). The CDR3 reads CSAEGLAGYNEQFF. In nucleotides, the CDR3 is TGCAGTGCTGAGGGACTAGCGGGATACAATGAGCAGTTCTTC.

This clonotype was observed a handful of times. The V and J genes are TRBV27 and TRBJ2-1, with D perhaps assigned TRBD1 or TRBD2 (5 bases each). Trimming left V 2 bases short and J 9 bases short, with 14 bases between. Germline V gives CDR1 MNHEY, CDR2 SMNVEV (reference sequence). This CDR3 is built from 14 residues. The CDR3 loop reads CASSLIAGSSEQFF. CDR3 coding DNA: TGTGCCAGCAGTTTAATAGCAGGGAGCAGTGAGCAGTTCTTC.

For the CDR3, the DNA is TGCGCCAGCAGCTTGACGACAGGGGAGGACGAGCAGTACTTC. Encoded protein: CASSLTTGEDEQYF. The chain couples TRBV5-1 to TRBJ2-7; TRBD1 agrees at 8 bases. This CDR3 contains 14 residues. CDR1 and CDR2 (germline): SGHRS, YFSETQ. With 1 base clipped from V and 5 bases from J, the junction kept 5 bases outside the gene matches.